A selection of T cell receptor beta chains follows, all from one sample in a study of cytomegalovirus exposure and HLA in healthy donors. Assay: immunoSEQ multiplex PCR; the TCRdb copy retains only in-frame clones and omits some. The data show about 130,000 clones, with approximately 80% seen just once and roughly 4.2% held by the top ten. Material for sequencing was PBMCs. These receptors all stem from a woman aged 40 to 55 in good health and CMV-seronegative. Each CDR3 is given with its conserved first and last residue. A D gene is named only where the DNA matches it firmly. Clone size, where shown, is once, few, many, or a class for clones that have expanded.

cdr3_aa	cdr3_nt	v_call	d_call	clone_size	j_call
CASSETGDYGYTF	TGTGCCAGCAGCGAGACAGGGGACTATGGCTACACCTTC	TRBV13	TRBD1	.	TRBJ1-2
CASNGRSGRTEAFF	TGTGCGAGTAATGGTAGGTCAGGGCGAACTGAAGCTTTCTTT	TRBV28	.	.	TRBJ1-1
CASSLQGYTEAFF	TGTGCCAGCAGTTTACAGGGATACACTGAAGCTTTCTTT	TRBV28	.	.	TRBJ1-1
CAISGFPGELFF	TGTGCCATCAGCGGTTTTCCCGGGGAGCTGTTTTTT	TRBV10-3	.	once	TRBJ2-2
CASSFPLWTGGIDEQFF	TGTGCCAGCAGTTTTCCCCTTTGGACAGGGGGCATTGATGAGCAGTTCTTC	TRBV28	TRBD1	.	TRBJ2-1
CSVKAPGSEQYF	TGCAGCGTCAAGGCTCCAGGGTCCGAGCAGTACTTC	TRBV29-1	.	.	TRBJ2-7
CASSSDRGVNYGYTF	TGTGCCAGTAGTTCCGACAGGGGGGTGAACTATGGCTACACCTTC	TRBV19	TRBD1	.	TRBJ1-2
CASRTGQPNSPLHF	TGTGCCAGCAGGACGGGACAGCCTAATTCACCCCTCCACTTT	TRBV7-3	TRBD1	.	TRBJ1-6
CASSTQGRGWPQHF	TGTGCCAGCAGTACACAGGGGCGAGGCTGGCCCCAGCATTTT	TRBV27	TRBD1	.	TRBJ1-5
CASSEALGSYEQYF	TGTGCCAGCAGTGAAGCCCTAGGATCCTACGAGCAGTACTTC	TRBV6-1	.	.	TRBJ2-7
CASSPEQGARTQYF	TGTGCCAGCTCACCGGAGCAGGGGGCGCGTACGCAGTATTTT	TRBV18	TRBD1	.	TRBJ2-3
CASSGARIRNTIYF	TGTGCCAGCAGTGGTGCCAGGATTCGGAACACCATATATTTT	TRBV6-1	.	.	TRBJ1-3
CASSPQTDRNTEAFF	TGCGCCAGCAGCCCTCAGACCGACAGGAACACTGAAGCTTTCTTT	TRBV5-1	.	.	TRBJ1-1
CASIPGSSYEQYF	TGTGCCAGCATCCCGGGGTCCTCCTACGAGCAGTACTTC	TRBV2	.	.	TRBJ2-7
CARPGGSPGCTGELFF	TGTGCCCGCCCGGGGGGGTCCCCTGGGTGTACCGGGGAGCTGTTTTTT	TRBV5-6	TRBD2	.	TRBJ2-2
CASSWVTGYNEQFF	TGTGCCAGCAGCTGGGTGACAGGATACAATGAGCAGTTCTTC	TRBV5-6	.	.	TRBJ2-1
CASSALMNTVREGELFF	TGTGCCAGCAGTGCGCTGATGAACACAGTTAGGGAGGGGGAGCTGTTTTTT	TRBV13	.	.	TRBJ2-2
CASSPVATGGGYGYTF	TGTGCCAGCAGCCCGGTCGCGACAGGGGGAGGGTATGGCTACACCTTC	TRBV5-5	TRBD1	.	TRBJ1-2
CASSSGRAGTQYF	TGTGCCAGTAGTAGCGGGAGGGCCGGTACGCAGTATTTT	TRBV19	TRBD2	.	TRBJ2-3
CSPREVTDTQYF	TGCAGCCCCCGAGAGGTCACAGATACGCAGTATTTT	TRBV29-1	.	.	TRBJ2-3
CASSGGAGDTQYF	TGCGCCAGCAGCGGGGGGGCAGGGGATACGCAGTATTTT	TRBV5-1	.	few	TRBJ2-3
CASSYSGQLQETQYF	TGTGCCAGCAGTTACTCGGGACAGCTACAAGAGACCCAGTACTTC	TRBV6-6	TRBD1	once	TRBJ2-5
CASSYSANTEAFF	TGTGCCAGCAGTTACTCAGCGAACACTGAAGCTTTCTTT	TRBV6-5	.	.	TRBJ1-1
CAAPGNTGELFF	TGTGCCGCCCCGGGGAACACCGGGGAGCTGTTTTTT	TRBV2	.	.	TRBJ2-2
CASGLRGPGLNTEAFF	TGTGCTAGTGGTTTGAGGGGCCCAGGGTTGAACACTGAAGCTTTCTTT	TRBV12-5	.	many	TRBJ1-1
CASSARTGTPNTEAFF	TGTGCCAGTAGTGCCCGCACCGGGACACCGAACACTGAAGCTTTCTTT	TRBV19	.	.	TRBJ1-1
CASSPEAFF	TGTGCCAGCAGCCCAGAAGCTTTCTTT	TRBV7-8	.	.	TRBJ1-1
CASSLRQGDSPLHF	TGCGCCAGCAGCTTGCGGCAGGGGGATTCACCCCTCCACTTT	TRBV5-1	TRBD1	.	TRBJ1-6
CATSFLTGLAVHNEQFF	TGTGCCACCAGCTTTCTAACGGGACTAGCGGTGCACAATGAGCAGTTCTTC	TRBV15	TRBD2	.	TRBJ2-1
CASSSPGQGDGYTF	TGTGCCAGCAGTTCCCCGGGACAGGGCGACGGCTACACCTTC	TRBV28	TRBD1	few	TRBJ1-2
CSVESETYEQYF	TGCAGCGTTGAGTCGGAGACCTACGAGCAGTACTTC	TRBV29-1	.	.	TRBJ2-7
CASTGPDSLNTEAFF	TGTGCCAGTACCGGGCCCGACAGTTTGAACACTGAAGCTTTCTTT	TRBV19	.	.	TRBJ1-1
CASSRSGMSYEQYF	TGTGCCAGCAGCAGAAGCGGGATGTCCTACGAGCAGTACTTC	TRBV9	TRBD2	.	TRBJ2-7